This is a list of T cell receptor beta chains from one sample in a study of control samples from healthy donors and cancer patients. The assay was immunoSEQ multiplex PCR, and TCRdb's table has in-frame clones only and misses some. The repertoire holds 75,000 to 90,000 clones, with about 89% as singletons. The sequencing sample was made of PBMCs. These receptors were obtained from a woman in her forties or fifties with colorectal cancer. Each CDR3 is given with its conserved first and last residue. D genes are given only for firm matches. Clone size, where shown, is once, few, many, or a class for clones that have expanded.

D gene	J gene	V gene	clone size	CDR3 DNA	CDR3 protein
-	TRBJ1-1	TRBV6-2/TRBV6-3	-	TGTGCCAGCAGTTACGGGCAGGGCGAAGATGGCACTGAAGCTTTCTTT	CASSYGQGEDGTEAFF
-	TRBJ1-6	TRBV6-1	few	TGTGCCAGCAGTGAGGGACTGCCAGGGAAGGCCCTCCACTTT	CASSEGLPGKALHF
-	TRBJ1-6	TRBV7-9	few	TGTGCCAGCAGCTCCGAATTCGGGTCACCCCTCCACTTT	CASSSEFGSPLHF
-	TRBJ1-5	TRBV18	-	TGTGCCAGCTCCCCGGGCGGGAGCCAGCCCCAGCATTTT	CASSPGGSQPQHF
-	TRBJ1-5	TRBV19	few	TGTGCCAGTAGTATCCGGACCGTCAATCAGCCCCAGCATTTT	CASSIRTVNQPQHF
-	TRBJ1-1	TRBV6-1	-	TGTGCCAGCAGTGAAGGGGGGGTCACTGAAGCTTTCTTT	CASSEGGVTEAFF
TRBD1	TRBJ2-2	TRBV2	-	TGTGCCAGCAGTTTAAGACAGGGAAACACCGGGGAGCTGTTTTTT	CASSLRQGNTGELFF
TRBD1	TRBJ2-2	TRBV5-8	-	TGTGCCAGCAGCGCCGGGACAGGGAAGGTCACCGGGGAGCTGTTTTTT	CASSAGTGKVTGELFF
TRBD2	TRBJ2-5	TRBV5-1	-	TGCGCCAGCAGCTTGGTACTTGCGGGGGGGCAGGAGACCCAGTACTTC	CASSLVLAGGQETQYF
-	TRBJ1-5	TRBV11-3	-	TGTGCCAGAGCCTGGGCGAGGGATCAGCCCCAGCATTTT	CARAWARDQPQHF
TRBD1	TRBJ2-5	TRBV27	-	TGTGCCAGCAGCCTCAGGACAGGGAAAATTATAGAGACCCAGTACTTC	CASSLRTGKIIETQYF
-	TRBJ2-3	TRBV29-1	-	TGCAGCGTTGAGTCAGGGCCCCTTACGCAGTATTTT	CSVESGPLTQYF
-	TRBJ1-1	TRBV5-4	-	TGTGCCAGCAGCCCCCCCCCGGGCCGGAGGGACACTGAAGCTTTCTTT	CASSPPPGRRDTEAFF
-	TRBJ1-1	TRBV5-1	-	TGCGCCAGCAGCTTGGGGTGGGGGAGCACTGAAGCTTTCTTT	CASSLGWGSTEAFF
TRBD1	TRBJ2-5	TRBV5-1	-	TGCGCCAGCAGCTTAGGACAGGGGCAAGAGACCCAGTACTTC	CASSLGQGQETQYF
-	TRBJ1-2	TRBV5-6	-	TGTGCCAGCAGCCCGGCGGGTCTCGGGCAATATGGCTACACCTTC	CASSPAGLGQYGYTF
TRBD1	TRBJ1-2	TRBV7-2	-	TGTGCCAGCAGCCTCCCGACAGGGGGCCATGGCTACACCTTC	CASSLPTGGHGYTF
TRBD1	TRBJ2-5	TRBV4-3	-	TGCGCCAGCAGCCAAAACAGGGGAGAGACCCAGTACTTC	CASSQNRGETQYF
-	TRBJ2-5	TRBV12-3/TRBV12-4	once	TGTGCCAGCAGTTTCTGGGAGGAGACCCAGTACTTC	CASSFWEETQYF
-	TRBJ2-1	TRBV10-2	-	TGCGCCAGCACCCAGGGAAATGAGCAGTTCTTC	CASTQGNEQFF
-	TRBJ1-6	TRBV9	-	TGTGCCAGCAGCGTCGAGGGGGTCGGGTCACCCCTCCACTTT	CASSVEGVGSPLHF
TRBD1	TRBJ1-4	TRBV28	-	TGTGCCAGCAGTCCAATTGTCCCCCAGGGGGCTCGTGAAAAACTGTTTTTT	CASSPIVPQGAREKLFF
-	TRBJ1-2	TRBV4-3	-	TGCGCCAGCAGCCAAGCGGACTATGGCTACACCTTC	CASSQADYGYTF
-	TRBJ2-2	TRBV19	-	TGTGCCAGTAGTAGCCGGGGCGGTAACACCGGGGAGCTGTTTTTT	CASSSRGGNTGELFF
-	TRBJ1-5	TRBV19	few	TGTGCCAGTAGTATCCCTTGGGATCAGCCCCAGCATTTT	CASSIPWDQPQHF
-	TRBJ2-2	TRBV2	few	TGTGCCAGCAGTGAAGGGGCGGGCCTCACCGGGGAGCTGTTTTTT	CASSEGAGLTGELFF
TRBD2	TRBJ2-3	TRBV9	once	TGTGCCAGCAGCCCCGGACTAGCGGGGGGGTTAGATACGCAGTATTTT	CASSPGLAGGLDTQYF
-	TRBJ1-5	TRBV20-1	-	TGCAGTGCTAGTAAAGGGGGCAATCAGCCCCAGCATTTT	CSASKGGNQPQHF
TRBD1	TRBJ2-2	TRBV2	once	TGTGCCAGCACCTCAAGGTCAGGGGGCCAAGGGACCGGGGAGCTGTTTTTT	CASTSRSGGQGTGELFF